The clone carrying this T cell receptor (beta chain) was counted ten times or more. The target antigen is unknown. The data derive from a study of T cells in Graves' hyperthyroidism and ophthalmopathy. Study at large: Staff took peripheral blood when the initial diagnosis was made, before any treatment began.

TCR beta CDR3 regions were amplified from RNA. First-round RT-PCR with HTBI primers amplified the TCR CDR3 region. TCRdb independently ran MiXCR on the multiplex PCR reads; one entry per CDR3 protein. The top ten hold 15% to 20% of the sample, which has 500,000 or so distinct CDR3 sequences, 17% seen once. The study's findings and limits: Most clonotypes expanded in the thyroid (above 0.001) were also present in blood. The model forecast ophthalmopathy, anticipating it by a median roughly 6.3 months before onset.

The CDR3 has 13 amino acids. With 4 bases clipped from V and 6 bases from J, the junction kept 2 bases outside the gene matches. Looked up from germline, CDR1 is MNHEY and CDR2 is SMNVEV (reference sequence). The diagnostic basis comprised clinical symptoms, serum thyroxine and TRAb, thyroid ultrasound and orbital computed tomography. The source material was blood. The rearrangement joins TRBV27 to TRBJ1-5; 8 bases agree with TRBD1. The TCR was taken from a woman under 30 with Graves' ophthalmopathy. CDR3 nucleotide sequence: TGTGCCAGCAGTTCCCAGGGGGCTCAGCCCCAGCATTTT. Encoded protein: CASSSQGAQPQHF.